These 8 T cell receptor beta chains share one sample of origin, sequenced in a study of technical replicates of blood from a few donors. Sequencing used immunoSEQ multiplex PCR; TCRdb keeps in-frame clones, though not all of them. The table includes over 85,000 clones, roughly 96% detected once. Sequenced sample: T cells isolated from PBMCs. These receptors all stem from a human donor in good health.

V gene TRBV5-4 combines with J gene TRBJ1-5; no definite D call. V lost 6 bases, J lost 0 bases, and 16 bases lay in between. This CDR3 is built from 16 residues. Germline-derived CDR1 and CDR2 are SGHNT and YYREEE (reference sequence). The DNA for the CDR3 is TGTGCCAGCACCGAGCGCGGTTATTATAGCAATCAGCCCCAGCATTTT. This translates into CASTERGYYSNQPQHF.

The J gene is TRBJ1-2, the V gene TRBV6-4; D remains unclear. The CDR3 totals 13 residues. Trimming stripped 6 bases from V and 1 base from J, with 9 bases between. The germline V gene has CDR1 MRHNA and CDR2 SNTAGT. The CDR3 spells CASSGGINYGYTF. The CDR3 DNA reads as TGTGCCAGCAGCGGCGGAATTAACTATGGCTACACCTTC.

The rearrangement links TRBV4-3 to TRBJ2-1; 9 nucleotides align to TRBD1. Unmatched junction bases numbered 4, after V lost 4 bases and J lost 6 bases. Germline lookup yields CDR1 LGHNA and CDR2 YSLEER. The CDR3 sequence is 14 residues long. CDR3 sequence: CASSRDRVSNEQFF. The CDR3 coding sequence is TGCGCCAGCAGCCGGGACAGGGTTAGCAATGAGCAGTTCTTC.

The J gene is TRBJ2-7, the V gene TRBV12-5; 12 bases are shared with TRBD2. V lost 9 bases to trimming and J lost 0 bases; unmatched junction nucleotides: 18. Germline V gene data show CDR1 as LGHNT and CDR2 as FRNRAP. This CDR3 contains 19 residues. CDR3 bases: TGTGCTAGCTGGAACCCGCGGACTAGCGGGAACTTGAGCTCCTACGAGCAGTACTTC. The encoded protein is CASWNPRTSGNLSSYEQYF.

The CDR3 reads CASSVGTGANYGYTF. The CDR3 DNA reads TGTGCCAGCAGCGTAGGGACGGGAGCTAACTATGGCTACACCTTC. V usage is TRBV9 and J usage is TRBJ1-2; D is unresolved. The germline gives CDR1 SGDLS, CDR2 YYNGEE. The CDR3 extends over 15 amino acids. The ends were cut back, 0 bases at V and 0 bases at J, with 9 bases in the middle.

This clone was seen a single time. The chain joins TRBV7-9 to TRBJ2-2, with 9 bases fitting TRBD2. The length of the CDR3 is 16 residues. Germline V CDR1 and CDR2: SEHNR, FQNEAQ (reference sequence). J lost 5 bases, V lost 1 base, and 5 bases had no gene match. The CDR3 DNA is TGTGCCAGCAGCTTAGGCGCTAGCGGGATTACCGGGGAGCTGTTTTTT. Protein sequence: CASSLGASGITGELFF.

This rearrangement joins TRBV4-2 to TRBJ1-1, with a weak D call TRBD1 (5 bases). The CDR3 is 16 residues long. V gave up 0 bases and J gave up 0 bases, with 11 bases separating them. CDR1 and CDR2 (germline): LGHNA, YNFKEQ. The CDR3 sequence: CASSQEGHGMNTEAFF. The CDR3 DNA reads as TGTGCCAGCAGCCAAGAAGGACACGGCATGAACACTGAAGCTTTCTTT.

The V and J genes are TRBV9 and TRBJ2-1, with TRBD2 as a possible D gene (5 bases). Germline V gene sequence: CDR1 SGDLS, CDR2 YYNGEE. V was trimmed by 1 base and J by 7 bases, leaving 15 bases between them. The CDR3 is made up of 15 amino acids. The chain's CDR3 is CASSVSGNGPNEQFF. As DNA, the CDR3 is TGTGCCAGCAGCGTAAGCGGAAACGGCCCTAATGAGCAGTTCTTC.